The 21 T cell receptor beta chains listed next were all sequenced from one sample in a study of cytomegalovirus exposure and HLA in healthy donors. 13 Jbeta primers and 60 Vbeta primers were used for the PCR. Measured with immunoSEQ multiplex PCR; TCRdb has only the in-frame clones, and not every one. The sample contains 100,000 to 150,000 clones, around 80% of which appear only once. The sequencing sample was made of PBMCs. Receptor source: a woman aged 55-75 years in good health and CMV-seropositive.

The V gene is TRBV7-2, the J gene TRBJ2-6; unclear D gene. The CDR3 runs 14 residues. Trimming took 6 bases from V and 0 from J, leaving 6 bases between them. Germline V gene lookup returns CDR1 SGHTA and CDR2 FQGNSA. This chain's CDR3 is CASSEYSGANVLTF. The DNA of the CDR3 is TGTGCCAGCAGTGAGTACTCTGGGGCCAACGTCCTGACTTTC.

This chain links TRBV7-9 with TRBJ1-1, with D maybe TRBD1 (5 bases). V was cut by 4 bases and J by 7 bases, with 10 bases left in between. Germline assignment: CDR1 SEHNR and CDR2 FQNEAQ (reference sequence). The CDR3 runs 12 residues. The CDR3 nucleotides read TGTGCCAGCAGCTCCCATCAGGGTGAAGCTTTCTTT. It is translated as CASSSHQGEAFF.

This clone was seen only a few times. The CDR3 here is CASSFNSGRGETQYF. The CDR3 bases are TGTGCCAGCAGCTTTAATAGCGGGAGAGGAGAGACCCAGTACTTC. The gene calls are TRBV7-2 and TRBJ2-5, with 9 bases aligning to TRBD2. Germline CDR1 and CDR2: SGHTA and FQGNSA. This CDR3 comprises 15 residues. V lost 3 bases and J lost 4; bases outside the gene matches: 6.

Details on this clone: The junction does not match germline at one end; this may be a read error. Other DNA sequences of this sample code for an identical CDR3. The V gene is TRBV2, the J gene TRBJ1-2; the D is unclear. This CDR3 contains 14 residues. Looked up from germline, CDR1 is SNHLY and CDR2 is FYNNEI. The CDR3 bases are TGTGCCAGCAGTCCAGAAATAACTAACTATGGCTACACCTTT. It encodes CASSPEITNYGYTF.

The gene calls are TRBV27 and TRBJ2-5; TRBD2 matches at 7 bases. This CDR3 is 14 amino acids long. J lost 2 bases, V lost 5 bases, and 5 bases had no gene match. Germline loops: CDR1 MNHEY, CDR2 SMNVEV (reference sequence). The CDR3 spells CASSPGGRQETQYF. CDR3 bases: TGTGCCAGCAGTCCCGGCGGGAGACAAGAGACCCAGTACTTC.

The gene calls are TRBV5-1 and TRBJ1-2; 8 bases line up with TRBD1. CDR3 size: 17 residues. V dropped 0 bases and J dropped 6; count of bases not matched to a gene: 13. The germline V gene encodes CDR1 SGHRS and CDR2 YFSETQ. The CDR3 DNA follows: TGCGCCAGCAGCTTGGAGGCACAGGGGGTTACCCTGGATGGCTACACCTTC. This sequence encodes CASSLEAQGVTLDGYTF.

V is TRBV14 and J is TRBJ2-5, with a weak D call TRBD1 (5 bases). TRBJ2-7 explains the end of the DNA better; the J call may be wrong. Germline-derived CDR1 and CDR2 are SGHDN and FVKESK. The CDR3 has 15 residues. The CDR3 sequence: CASSRSVRVSYEQYF. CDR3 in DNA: TGTGCCAGCAGCCGCTCGGTCAGGGTCAGCTACGAGCAGTACTTC.

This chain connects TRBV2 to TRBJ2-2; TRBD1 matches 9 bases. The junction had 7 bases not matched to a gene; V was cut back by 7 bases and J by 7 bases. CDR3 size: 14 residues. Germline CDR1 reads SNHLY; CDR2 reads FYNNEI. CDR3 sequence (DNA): TGTGCCAGCATCACAGGGGGCGCAGGCGGGGAGCTGTTTTTT. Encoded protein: CASITGGAGGELFF. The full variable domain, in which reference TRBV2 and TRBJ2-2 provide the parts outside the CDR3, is EPEVTQTPSHQVTQMGQEVILRCVPISNHLYFYWYRQILGQKVEFLVSFYNNEISEKSEIFDDQFSVERPDGSNFTLKIRSTKLEDSAMYFCASITGGAGGELFFGEGSRLTVL.

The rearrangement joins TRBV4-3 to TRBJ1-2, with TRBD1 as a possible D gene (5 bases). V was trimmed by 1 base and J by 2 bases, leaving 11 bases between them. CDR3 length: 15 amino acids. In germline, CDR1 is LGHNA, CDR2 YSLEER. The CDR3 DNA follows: TGCGCCAGCAGCCAAGGTTCACAGGAAAACTATGGCTACACCTTC. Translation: CASSQGSQENYGYTF.

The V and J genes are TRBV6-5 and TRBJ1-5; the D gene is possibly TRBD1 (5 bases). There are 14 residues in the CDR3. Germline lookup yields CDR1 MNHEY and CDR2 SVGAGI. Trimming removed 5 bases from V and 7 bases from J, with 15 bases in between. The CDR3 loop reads CASSPSGAGQPQHF. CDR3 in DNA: TGTGCCAGCAGTCCCTCTGGGGCGGGGCAGCCCCAGCATTTT.

The CDR3 region is CASSQHDSYNEQFF. CDR3 coding DNA: TGTGCCAGCAGCCAGCACGACAGTTACAATGAGCAGTTCTTC. The V and J genes are TRBV7-2 and TRBJ2-1, with a tentative D call TRBD1 (5 bases). Per the germline V gene, CDR1 is SGHTA and CDR2 is FQGNSA. The V and J ends lost 5 bases and 4 bases respectively, with 12 bases between them. The CDR3 length is 14 residues. The full variable domain, completed using reference TRBV7-2 and TRBJ2-1, is GAGVSQSPSNKVTEKGKDVELRCDPISGHTALYWYRQSLGQGLEFLIYFQGNSAPDKSGLPSDRFSAERTGGSVSTLTIQRTQQEDSAVYLCASSQHDSYNEQFFGPGTRLTVL.

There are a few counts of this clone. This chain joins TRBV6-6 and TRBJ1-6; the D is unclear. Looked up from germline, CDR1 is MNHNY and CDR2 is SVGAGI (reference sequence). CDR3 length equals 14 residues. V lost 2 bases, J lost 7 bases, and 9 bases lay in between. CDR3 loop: CASSYPEVNSPLHF. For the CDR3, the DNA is TGTGCCAGCAGTTACCCGGAGGTGAATTCACCCCTCCACTTT.

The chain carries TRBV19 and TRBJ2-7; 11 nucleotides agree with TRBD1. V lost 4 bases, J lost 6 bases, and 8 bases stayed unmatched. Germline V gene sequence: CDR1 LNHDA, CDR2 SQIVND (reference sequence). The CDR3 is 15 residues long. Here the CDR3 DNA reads TGTGCCAGTAGTAGCCCTGGACAGGGGGCGTTCGAGCAGTACTTC. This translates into CASSSPGQGAFEQYF.

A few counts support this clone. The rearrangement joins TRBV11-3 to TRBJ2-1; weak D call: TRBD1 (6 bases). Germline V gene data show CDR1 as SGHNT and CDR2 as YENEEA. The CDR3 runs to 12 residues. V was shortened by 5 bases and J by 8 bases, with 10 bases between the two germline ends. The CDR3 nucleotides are TGTGCCAGCAGCCCCGCAGGGGATGAGCAGTTCTTC. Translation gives CASSPAGDEQFF.

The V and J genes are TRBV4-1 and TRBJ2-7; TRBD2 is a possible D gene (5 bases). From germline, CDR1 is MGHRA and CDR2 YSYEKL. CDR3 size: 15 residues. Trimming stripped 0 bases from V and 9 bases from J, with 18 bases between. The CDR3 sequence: CASSQETGLQRGQYF. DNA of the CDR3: TGCGCCAGCAGCCAAGAAACCGGGCTCCAACGGGGGCAGTACTTC.

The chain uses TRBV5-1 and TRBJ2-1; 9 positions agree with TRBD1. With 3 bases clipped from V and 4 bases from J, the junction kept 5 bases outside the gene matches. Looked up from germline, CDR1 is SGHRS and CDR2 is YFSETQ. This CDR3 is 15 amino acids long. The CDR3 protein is CASSSDRGLYNEQFF. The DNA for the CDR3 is TGCGCCAGCAGCTCGGACAGGGGATTATACAATGAGCAGTTCTTC.

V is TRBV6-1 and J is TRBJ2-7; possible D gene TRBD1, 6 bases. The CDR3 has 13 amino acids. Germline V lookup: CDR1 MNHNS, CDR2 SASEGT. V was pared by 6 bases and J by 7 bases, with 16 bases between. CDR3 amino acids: CASRQDSLKEQYF. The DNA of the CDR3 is TGTGCCAGCAGACAGGACAGTCTGAAGGAGCAGTACTTC.

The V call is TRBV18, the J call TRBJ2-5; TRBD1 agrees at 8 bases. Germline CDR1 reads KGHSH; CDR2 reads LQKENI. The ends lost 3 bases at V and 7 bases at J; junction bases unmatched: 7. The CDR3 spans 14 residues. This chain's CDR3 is CASSPPTGEATQYF. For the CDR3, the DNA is TGTGCCAGCTCACCCCCGACAGGGGAGGCGACCCAGTACTTC.

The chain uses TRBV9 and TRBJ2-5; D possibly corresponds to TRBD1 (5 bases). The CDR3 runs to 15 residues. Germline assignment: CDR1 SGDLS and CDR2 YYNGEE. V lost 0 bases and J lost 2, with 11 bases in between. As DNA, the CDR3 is TGTGCCAGCAGCGTAGCTCCGCAGGGTCAAGAGACCCAGTACTTC. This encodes CASSVAPQGQETQYF.

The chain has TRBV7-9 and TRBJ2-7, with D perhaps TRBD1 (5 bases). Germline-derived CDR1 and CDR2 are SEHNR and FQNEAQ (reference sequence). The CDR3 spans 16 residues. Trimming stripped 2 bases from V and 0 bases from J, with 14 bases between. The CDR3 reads CASSLSQGGISYEQYF. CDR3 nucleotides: TGTGCCAGCAGCTTAAGCCAGGGTGGGATCTCCTACGAGCAGTACTTC.

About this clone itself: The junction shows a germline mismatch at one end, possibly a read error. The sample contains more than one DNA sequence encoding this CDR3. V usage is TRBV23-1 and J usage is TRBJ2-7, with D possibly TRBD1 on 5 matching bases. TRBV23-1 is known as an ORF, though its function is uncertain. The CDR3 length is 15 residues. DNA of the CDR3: TGCGCCAGTAGTCAGTCAGGGAACAGCTCCTACGAGCAGTACTTC. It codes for CASSQSGNSSYEQYF.